This passage covers 17 T cell receptor beta chains from one sample sequenced in a study of cytomegalovirus exposure and HLA in healthy donors. Primers: 60 Vbeta forward and 13 Jbeta reverse. The repertoire was sequenced with immunoSEQ multiplex PCR; TCRdb's copy has only in-frame clones and lacks some. The sample shows 72,000 or so clones, around three quarters of them seen only once. Sequencing was performed on PBMCs. Every receptor here comes from a man between 18 and 29 years old in good health and CMV-seropositive.

This rearrangement joins TRBV28 to TRBJ1-1; 10 bases fit TRBD1. Germline lookup yields CDR1 MDHEN and CDR2 SYDVKM. The junction had 7 bases not matched to a gene; V was cut back by 3 bases and J by 6 bases. This CDR3 has 15 residues. CDR3 in amino acids: CASSFDPTGGSEAFF. The DNA for the CDR3 is TGTGCCAGCAGTTTTGACCCGACAGGGGGCTCTGAAGCTTTCTTT.

The genes are TRBV5-1 and TRBJ1-1, with 7 bases fitting TRBD1. The CDR3 contains 14 residues. V dropped 6 bases and J dropped 6; count of bases not matched to a gene: 11. Germline-derived CDR1 and CDR2 are SGHRS and YFSETQ. The CDR3 region has the DNA TGCGCCAGCACCCGACGGGAACAGGGGTCTGAAGCTTTCTTT. It specifies CASTRREQGSEAFF.

This clone has only a few counts. Here the CDR3 DNA reads TGCGCCAGCAGCCGGAAACAGGGTGGCACTGAAGCTTTCTTT. Its protein product is CASSRKQGGTEAFF. The rearrangement links TRBV5-1 to TRBJ1-1; perhaps TRBD1 as D (6 bases). Trimming cost V 4 bases and J 4 bases, with 14 bases left between them. This CDR3 has 14 residues. Germline V CDR1 and CDR2: SGHRS, YFSETQ.

V usage is TRBV5-4 and J usage is TRBJ2-1, with 7 bases that match TRBD1. Looked up from germline, CDR1 is SGHNT and CDR2 is YYREEE (reference sequence). J gave up 5 bases and V 4 bases, and 6 bases lay outside the gene matches. The CDR3 totals 14 residues. The CDR3 nucleotides are TGTGCCAGCAGCCAGGACAGGAACAACAATGAGCAGTTCTTC. Residues: CASSQDRNNNEQFF.

The chain uses TRBV15 and TRBJ1-1, with D possibly TRBD1 on 5 matching bases. The CDR3 is 15 residues long. Trimming took off 1 base at V and 2 bases at J, with 11 bases between the two ends. CDR1 and CDR2 (germline): LNHNV, YYDKDF (reference sequence). Here the CDR3 DNA reads TGTGCCACCAGCAGAGGTAAGGGACTCAACACTGAAGCTTTCTTT. Amino acid sequence: CATSRGKGLNTEAFF.

This clone has a handful of counts. CDR3 sequence: CASSQAPGQVYYEQYF. The CDR3 DNA sequence: TGCGCCAGCAGCCAGGCACCGGGACAGGTCTACTACGAGCAGTACTTC. V usage is TRBV4-1 and J usage is TRBJ2-7, with 8 bases that match TRBD1. The junction had 10 bases not matched to a gene; V was cut back by 3 bases and J by 3 bases. This CDR3 is 16 amino acids long. Per the germline V gene, CDR1 is MGHRA and CDR2 is YSYEKL.

This sequence joins TRBV5-1 and TRBJ1-1, with TRBD1 as a possible D gene (5 bases). CDR3 length equals 14 residues. Germline V lookup: CDR1 SGHRS, CDR2 YFSETQ. Trimming removed 3 bases from V and 5 bases from J, with 14 bases in between. CDR3 sequence: CASSWTSQGTEAFF. CDR3 DNA sequence: TGCGCCAGCAGCTGGACGTCGCAGGGTACTGAAGCTTTCTTT.

This sequence joins TRBV2 and TRBJ2-7, with 9 bases that match TRBD1. Germline-derived CDR1 and CDR2 are SNHLY and FYNNEI. V dropped 2 bases and J dropped 5; count of bases not matched to a gene: 7. CDR3 length equals 15 residues. The CDR3 DNA reads as TGTGCCAGCAGTGAAAGGACAGGGGACGGCGACGAGCAGTACTTC. Translated: CASSERTGDGDEQYF.

The chain recombines TRBV6-1 with TRBJ2-5, with a tentative D call TRBD1 (5 bases). CDR3 length: 14 residues. V shed 6 bases and J shed 4 bases, with 15 bases lying between them. Germline CDR1 and CDR2: MNHNS and SASEGT. DNA for the CDR3: TGTGCCAGCAGGAAAGGGGTGGTGGGAGAGACCCAGTACTTC. It specifies CASRKGVVGETQYF.

V usage is TRBV20-1 and J usage is TRBJ1-1, with a weak D call TRBD1 (5 bases). Trimming removed 6 bases from V and 5 bases from J, with 10 bases in between. Germline assignment: CDR1 DFQATT and CDR2 SNEGSKA (reference sequence). CDR3 length: 11 residues. The CDR3 here is CSAGDSTEAFF. Here the CDR3 DNA reads TGCAGTGCGGGGGACTCTACTGAAGCTTTCTTT.

The chain recombines TRBV7-2 with TRBJ2-1; a weak D match, TRBD2 (6 bases). V was cut by 5 bases and J by 6 bases, with 11 bases left in between. The CDR3 length is 13 residues. CDR1 is SGHTA and CDR2 is FQGNSA in the germline V gene. Written as DNA, the CDR3 is TGTGCCAGCAGCCGGGAGCGTTCCAATGAGCAGTTCTTC. Translated, it gives CASSRERSNEQFF.

The rearrangement uses TRBV30 and TRBJ1-1; tentative D call: TRBD1 (5 bases). CDR1 GTSNPN and CDR2 SVGIG come from the germline V gene (reference sequence). With 2 bases removed from V and 10 bases from J, the gap between germline ends came to 17 bases. This CDR3 is 13 amino acids long. The CDR3, as DNA: TGTGCCTGGAGTAGGCGGGACGGGGGGACAGCTTTCTTT. Translated, it gives CAWSRRDGGTAFF.

The J gene is TRBJ1-4, the V gene TRBV5-1; D call uncertain. The V end was cut by 1 base, the J end by 3 bases, with 7 bases between. This CDR3 contains 14 residues. The germline V gene has CDR1 SGHRS and CDR2 YFSETQ. The CDR3 nucleotides read TGCGCCAGCAGCTTGCTGGAGGCTAATGAAAAACTGTTTTTT. It translates to CASSLLEANEKLFF.

The chain carries TRBV6-4 and TRBJ2-1; 9 positions agree with TRBD2. Germline trimming cut 0 bases from V and 6 bases from J; bases unmatched to any gene: 6. This CDR3 region has 16 residues. The V gene's germline CDR1 is MRHNA and CDR2 SNTAGT. The CDR3, as DNA: TGTGCCAGCAGTGACTCTGGGCGGGAGGGGCCCAATGAGCAGTTCTTC. Its translation is CASSDSGREGPNEQFF.

The V call is TRBV2, the J call TRBJ1-1; D ambiguous. V was pared by 1 base and J by 0 bases, with 6 bases between. Germline V CDR1 and CDR2: SNHLY, FYNNEI. The CDR3 is 14 residues long. CDR3 residues: CASSEDKLNTEAFF. CDR3 in DNA: TGTGCCAGCAGTGAAGACAAGTTGAACACTGAAGCTTTCTTT.

The genes are TRBV18 and TRBJ1-3; D gene unclear. Trimming pared 6 bases from V and 0 bases from J, leaving 9 bases between. CDR3 length: 14 residues. Germline V lookup: CDR1 KGHSH, CDR2 LQKENI. DNA for the CDR3: TGTGCCAGCTCCCTTTCTCTCTCTGGAAACACCATATATTTT. It specifies CASSLSLSGNTIYF. Full variable domain (rest looked up from reference TRBV18 and TRBJ1-3): NAGVMQNPRHLVRRRGQEARLRCSPMKGHSHVYWYRQLPEEGLKFMVYLQKENIIDESGMPKERFSAEFPKEGPSILRIQQVVRGDSAAYFCASSLSLSGNTIYFGEGSWLTVV.

This chain links TRBV6-5 with TRBJ1-6; 7 positions match TRBD1. Trimming at V came to 2 bases and at J to 13 bases, leaving 8 bases not matched to a gene. Germline CDR1 reads MNHEY; CDR2 reads SVGAGI. The CDR3 runs 14 residues. CDR3 sequence (DNA): TGTGCCAGCAGTTACACGCGACAGGGTCGGCCCCTCCACTTT. It is translated as CASSYTRQGRPLHF.